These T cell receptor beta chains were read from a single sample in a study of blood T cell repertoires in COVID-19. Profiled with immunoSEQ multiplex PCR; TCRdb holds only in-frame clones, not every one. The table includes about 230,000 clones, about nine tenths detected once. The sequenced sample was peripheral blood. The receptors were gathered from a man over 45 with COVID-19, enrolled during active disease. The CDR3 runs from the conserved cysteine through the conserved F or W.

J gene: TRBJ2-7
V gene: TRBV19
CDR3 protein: CASSPGLAGYEQYF

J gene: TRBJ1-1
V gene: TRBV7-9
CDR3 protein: CASSGGVNTEAFF

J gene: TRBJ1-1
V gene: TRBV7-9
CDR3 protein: CASSLGPGQPEAFF

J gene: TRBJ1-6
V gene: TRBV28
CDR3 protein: CATTNRGGVGSPLHF

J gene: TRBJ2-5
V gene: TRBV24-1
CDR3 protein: CATSDTHRGLGETQYF

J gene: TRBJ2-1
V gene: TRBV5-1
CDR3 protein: CASSSTPGQGNNEQFF

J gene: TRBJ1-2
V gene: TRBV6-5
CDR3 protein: CASFRRGGYTF

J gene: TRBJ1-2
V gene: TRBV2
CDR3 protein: CASSERTGTNYGYTF

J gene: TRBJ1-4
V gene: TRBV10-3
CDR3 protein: CAISESRTATNEKLFF

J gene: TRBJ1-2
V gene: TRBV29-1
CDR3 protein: CSVEPQGVLYGYTF

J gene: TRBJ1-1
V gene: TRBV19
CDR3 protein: CASSIDGGTNEAFF

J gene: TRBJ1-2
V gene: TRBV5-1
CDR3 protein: CASSLVAGGSYGYTF

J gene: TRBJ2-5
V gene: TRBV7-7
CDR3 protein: CASSLAPSVTGAPKETQYF

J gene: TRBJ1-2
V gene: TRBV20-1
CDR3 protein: CSAGLGGGYTF

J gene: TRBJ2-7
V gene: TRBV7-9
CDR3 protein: CASSLVGGLYEQYF

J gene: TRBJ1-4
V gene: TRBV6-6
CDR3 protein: CASSPRPIGQGISNNEKLFF

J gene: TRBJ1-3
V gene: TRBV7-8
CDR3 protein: CASSQPGISGNTIYF

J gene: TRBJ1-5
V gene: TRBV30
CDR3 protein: CAWDRGDNQPQHF

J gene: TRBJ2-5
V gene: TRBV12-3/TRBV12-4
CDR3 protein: CASSQRETQYF

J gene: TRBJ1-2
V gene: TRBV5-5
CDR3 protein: CASSFTLGTGGYGYTF

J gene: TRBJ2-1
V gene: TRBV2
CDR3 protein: CASSRSFGGLAGGSNEQFF

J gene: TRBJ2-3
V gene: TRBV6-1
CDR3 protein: CASTPRQGSDTQYF

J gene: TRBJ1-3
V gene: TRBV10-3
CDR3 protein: CAISEGFVGNTIYF

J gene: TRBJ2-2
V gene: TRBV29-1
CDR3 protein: CSVPGTGNTGELFF

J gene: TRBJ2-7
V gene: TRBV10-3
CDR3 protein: CAIMGQGPYEQYF

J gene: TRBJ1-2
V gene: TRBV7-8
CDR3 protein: CASSASTGLSAGAYGYTF

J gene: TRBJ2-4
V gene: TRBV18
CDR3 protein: CASSPGQGLLAKNIQYF

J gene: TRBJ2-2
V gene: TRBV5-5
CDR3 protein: CASSLFWDTNTGELFF

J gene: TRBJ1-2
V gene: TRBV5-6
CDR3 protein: CASSWDRGPTGYTF

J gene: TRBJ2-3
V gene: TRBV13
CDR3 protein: CASSFSGAGGSTDTQYF

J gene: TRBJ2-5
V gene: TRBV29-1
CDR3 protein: CSVERDRGRYETQYF

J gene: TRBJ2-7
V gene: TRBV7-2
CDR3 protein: CASSPTGGYEQYF

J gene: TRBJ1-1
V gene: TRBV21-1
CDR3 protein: CASSTGTRTRGLNTEAFF

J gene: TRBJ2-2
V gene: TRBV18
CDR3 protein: CASSPQGLADTGELFF

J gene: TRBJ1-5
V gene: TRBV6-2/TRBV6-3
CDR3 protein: CASSWPGQAADSNQPQHF

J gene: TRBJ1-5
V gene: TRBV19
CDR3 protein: CASSRTGGDQPQHF

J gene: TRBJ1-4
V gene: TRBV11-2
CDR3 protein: CASRDPGHRNEKLFF

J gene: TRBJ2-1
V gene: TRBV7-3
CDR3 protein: CASSLKASGRALLNEQFF

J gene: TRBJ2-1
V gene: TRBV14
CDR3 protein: CASSFGLAGTEQFF

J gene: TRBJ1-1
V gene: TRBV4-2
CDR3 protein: CASSRSGIDMNTEAFF

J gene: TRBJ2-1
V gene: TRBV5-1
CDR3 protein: CASSSGLAEYNEQFF

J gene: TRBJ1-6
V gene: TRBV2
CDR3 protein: CASVIGVDSPLHF